This TCR beta chain originates from a study of shared clonotypes between healthy human individuals. CDR1 and CDR2 (germline): SGHNT, YENEEA. With 5 bases clipped from V and 3 bases from J, the junction kept 4 bases outside the gene matches. CDR3 length equals 15 residues. Note on this clone: This CDR3 is also generated by other DNA sequences in the sample.

Selected positively for CCR7 and CD45RO-negative, naive CD8 cells excluded terminally differentiated effector memory CD45RA+ cells. Data came from immunoSEQ multiplex PCR; TCRdb stores just in-frame clones and leaves some out. The sample holds hundreds of thousands of clones, 96% seen once. The TCR sequence derives from a man under 40 in good health. The chain couples TRBV11-3 to TRBJ2-3, with 11 bases identical to TRBD2. Sample: naive CD8+ T cells sorted from blood. CDR3 in DNA: TGTGCCAGCAGCCCAGGGACTAGCGGTACAGATACGCAGTATTTT. Its translation: CASSPGTSGTDTQYF.